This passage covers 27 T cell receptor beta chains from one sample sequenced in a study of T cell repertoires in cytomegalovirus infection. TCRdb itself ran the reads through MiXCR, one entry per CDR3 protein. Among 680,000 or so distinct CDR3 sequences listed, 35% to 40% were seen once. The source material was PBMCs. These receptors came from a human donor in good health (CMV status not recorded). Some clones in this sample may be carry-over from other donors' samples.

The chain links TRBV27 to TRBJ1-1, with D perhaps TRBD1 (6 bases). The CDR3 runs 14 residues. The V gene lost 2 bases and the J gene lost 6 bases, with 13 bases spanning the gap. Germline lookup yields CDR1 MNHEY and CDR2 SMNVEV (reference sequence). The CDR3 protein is CASSLQGGGAEAFF. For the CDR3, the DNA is TGTGCCAGCAGTTTACAAGGGGGAGGGGCTGAAGCTTTCTTT.

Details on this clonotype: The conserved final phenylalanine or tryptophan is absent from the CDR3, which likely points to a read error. This CDR3 reads CASSLATSLEQYL. The CDR3 DNA reads TGTGCCAGCAGCTTAGCGACTAGCCTCGAGCAGTACTTA. The chain links TRBV7-9 to TRBJ2-7, with 7 positions matching TRBD2. V lost 0 bases and J lost 6; bases outside the gene matches: 2. This CDR3 region has 13 residues. Germline CDR1 and CDR2: SEHNR and FQNEAQ (reference sequence).

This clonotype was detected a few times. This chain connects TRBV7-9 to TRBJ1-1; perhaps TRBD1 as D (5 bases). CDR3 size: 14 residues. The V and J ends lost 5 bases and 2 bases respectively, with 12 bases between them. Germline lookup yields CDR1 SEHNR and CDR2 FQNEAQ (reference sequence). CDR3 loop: CASSLSTANTEAFF. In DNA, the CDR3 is TGTGCCAGCAGCCTATCGACAGCTAACACTGAAGCTTTCTTT.

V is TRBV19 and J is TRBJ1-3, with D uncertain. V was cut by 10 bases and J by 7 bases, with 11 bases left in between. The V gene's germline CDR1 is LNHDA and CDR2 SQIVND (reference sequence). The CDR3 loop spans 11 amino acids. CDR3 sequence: CATGVGNTIYF. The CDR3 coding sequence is TGTGCCACCGGAGTGGGGAACACCATATATTTT.

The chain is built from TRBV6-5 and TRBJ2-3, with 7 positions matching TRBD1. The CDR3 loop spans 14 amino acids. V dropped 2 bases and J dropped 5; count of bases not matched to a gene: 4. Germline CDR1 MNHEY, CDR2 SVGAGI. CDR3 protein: CASSYRGPVDTQYF. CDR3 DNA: TGTGCCAGCAGTTACAGGGGGCCGGTAGATACGCAGTATTTT.

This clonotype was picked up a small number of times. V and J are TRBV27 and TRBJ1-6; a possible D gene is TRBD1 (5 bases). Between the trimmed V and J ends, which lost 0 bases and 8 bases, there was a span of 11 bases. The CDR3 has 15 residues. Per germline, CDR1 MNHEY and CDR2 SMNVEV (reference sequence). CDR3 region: CASSLSLRVDSPLHF. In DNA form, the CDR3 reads TGTGCCAGCAGTTTATCGCTCAGGGTGGATTCACCCCTCCACTTT.

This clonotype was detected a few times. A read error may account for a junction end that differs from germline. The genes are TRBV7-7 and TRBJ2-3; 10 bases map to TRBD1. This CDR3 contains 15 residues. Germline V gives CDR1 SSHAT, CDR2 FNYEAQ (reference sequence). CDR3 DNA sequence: TGTGCTAGCAGCCGAGGGACAGGGGGCACAGATACGCAGTATTTT. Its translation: CASSRGTGGTDTQYF.

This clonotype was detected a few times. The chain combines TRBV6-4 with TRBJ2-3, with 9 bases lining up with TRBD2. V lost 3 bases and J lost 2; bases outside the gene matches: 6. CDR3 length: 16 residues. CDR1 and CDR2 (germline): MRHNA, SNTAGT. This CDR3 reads CASSERASGDTDTQYF. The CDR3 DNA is TGTGCCAGCAGTGAGCGGGCTAGCGGGGACACAGATACGCAGTATTTT.

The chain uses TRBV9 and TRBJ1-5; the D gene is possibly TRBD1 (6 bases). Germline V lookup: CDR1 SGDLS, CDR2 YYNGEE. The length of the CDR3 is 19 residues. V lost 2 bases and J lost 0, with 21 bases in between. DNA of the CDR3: TGTGCCAGCAGCGTGGTAGGACAGATTGATATCTTTAGCAATCAGCCCCAGCATTTT. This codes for CASSVVGQIDIFSNQPQHF.

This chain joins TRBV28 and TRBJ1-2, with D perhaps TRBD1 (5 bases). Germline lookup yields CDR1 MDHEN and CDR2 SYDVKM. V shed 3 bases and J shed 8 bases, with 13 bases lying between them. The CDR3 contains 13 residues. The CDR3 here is CASSFEGTGGYTF. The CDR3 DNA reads TGTGCCAGCAGTTTTGAGGGGACGGGGGGCTACACCTTC.

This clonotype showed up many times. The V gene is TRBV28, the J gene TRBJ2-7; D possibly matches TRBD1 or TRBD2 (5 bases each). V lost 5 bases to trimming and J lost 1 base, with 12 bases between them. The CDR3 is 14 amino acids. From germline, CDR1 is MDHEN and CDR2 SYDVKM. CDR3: CASSLPGPSYEQYF. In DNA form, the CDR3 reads TGTGCCAGCAGTCTACCGGGACCTTCCTACGAGCAGTACTTC.

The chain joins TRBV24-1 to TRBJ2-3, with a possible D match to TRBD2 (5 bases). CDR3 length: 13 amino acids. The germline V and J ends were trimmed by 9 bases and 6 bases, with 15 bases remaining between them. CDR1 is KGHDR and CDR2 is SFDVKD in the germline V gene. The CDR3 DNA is TGTGCCACCTCCCCCCGAGGGTCCGATACGCAGTATTTT. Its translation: CATSPRGSDTQYF.

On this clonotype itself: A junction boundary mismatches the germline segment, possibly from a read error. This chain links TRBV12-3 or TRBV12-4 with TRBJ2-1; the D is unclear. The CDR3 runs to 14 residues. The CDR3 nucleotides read TGTGCCAGCAGTTGGGTCAGAGGCCAGAATGAGAAGTTCTTC. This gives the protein CASSWVRGQNEKFF.

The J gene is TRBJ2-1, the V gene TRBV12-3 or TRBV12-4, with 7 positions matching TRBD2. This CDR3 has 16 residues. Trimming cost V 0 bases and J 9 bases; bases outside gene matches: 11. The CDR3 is CASSLAGRELAREQFF. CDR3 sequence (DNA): TGTGCCAGCAGTTTAGCTGGCAGGGAACTAGCGCGTGAGCAGTTCTTC.

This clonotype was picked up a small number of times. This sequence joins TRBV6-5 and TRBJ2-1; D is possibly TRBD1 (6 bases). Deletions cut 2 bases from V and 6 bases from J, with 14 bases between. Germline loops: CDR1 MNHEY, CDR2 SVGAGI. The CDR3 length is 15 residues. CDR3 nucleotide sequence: TGTGCCAGCAGTTACAGACAGGTCGAGGGCAATGAGCAGTTCTTC. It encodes CASSYRQVEGNEQFF.

CDR3 residues: CASSLVPSGANVLTF. The CDR3 DNA reads TGTGCCAGCAGCTTAGTCCCCTCTGGGGCCAACGTCCTGACTTTC. This chain connects TRBV7-9 to TRBJ2-6, with D hard to call. CDR3 size: 15 residues. Germline V lookup: CDR1 SEHNR, CDR2 FQNEAQ (reference sequence). With 1 base removed from V and 0 bases from J, the gap between germline ends came to 4 bases. Full variable domain (missing parts from reference TRBV7-9 and TRBJ2-6): DTGVSQNPRHKITKRGQNVTFRCDPISEHNRLYWYRQTLGQGPEFLTYFQNEAQLEKSRLLSDRFSAERPKGSFSTLEIQRTEQGDSAMYLCASSLVPSGANVLTFGAGSRLTVL.

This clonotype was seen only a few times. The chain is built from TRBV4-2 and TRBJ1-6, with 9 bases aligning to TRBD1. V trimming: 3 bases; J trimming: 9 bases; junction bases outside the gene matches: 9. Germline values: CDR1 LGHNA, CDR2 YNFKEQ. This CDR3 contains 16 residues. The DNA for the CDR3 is TGTGCCAGCAGCCAGCTAATCGACAGGGGGACTTCACCCCTCCACTTT. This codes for CASSQLIDRGTSPLHF.

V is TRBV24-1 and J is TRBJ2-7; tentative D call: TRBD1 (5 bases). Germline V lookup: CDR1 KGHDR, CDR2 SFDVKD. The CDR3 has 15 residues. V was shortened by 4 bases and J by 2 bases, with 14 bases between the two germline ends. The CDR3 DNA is TGTGCCACCAGTGAGGGGCAAAGTCCCCCCTACGAGCAGTACTTC. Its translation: CATSEGQSPPYEQYF.

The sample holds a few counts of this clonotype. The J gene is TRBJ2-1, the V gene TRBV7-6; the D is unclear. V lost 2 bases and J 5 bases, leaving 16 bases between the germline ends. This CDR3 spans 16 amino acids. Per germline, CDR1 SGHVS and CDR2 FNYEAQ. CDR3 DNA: TGTGCCAGCAGCTTATCCCCTAGGTTGAGCCACAATGAGCAGTTCTTC. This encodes CASSLSPRLSHNEQFF.

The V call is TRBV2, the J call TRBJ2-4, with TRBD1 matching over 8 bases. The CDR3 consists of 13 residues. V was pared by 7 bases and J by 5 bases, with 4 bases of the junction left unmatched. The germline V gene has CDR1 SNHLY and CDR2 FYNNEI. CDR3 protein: CASTLDRENIQYF. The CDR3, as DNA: TGTGCCAGCACCCTGGACAGGGAAAACATTCAGTACTTC.

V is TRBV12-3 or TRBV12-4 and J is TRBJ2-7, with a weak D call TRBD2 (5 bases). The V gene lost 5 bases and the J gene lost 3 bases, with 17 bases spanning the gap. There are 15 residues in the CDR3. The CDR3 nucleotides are TGTGCCAGCAGTGGGAGCGTGACCCCCTACTACGAGCAGTACTTC. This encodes CASSGSVTPYYEQYF.

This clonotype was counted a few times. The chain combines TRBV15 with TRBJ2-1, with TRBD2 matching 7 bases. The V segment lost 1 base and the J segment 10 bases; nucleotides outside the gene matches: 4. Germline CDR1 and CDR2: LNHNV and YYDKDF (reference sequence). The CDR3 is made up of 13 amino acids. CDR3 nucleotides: TGTGCCACCAGCAGAGCGGGCGGGGGAGAGCAGTTCTTC. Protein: CATSRAGGGEQFF. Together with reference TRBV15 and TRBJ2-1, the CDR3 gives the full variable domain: DAMVIQNPRYQVTQFGKPVTLSCSQTLNHNVMYWYQQKSSQAPKLLFHYYDKDFNNEADTPDNFQSRRPNTSFCFLDIRSPGLGDTAMYLCATSRAGGGEQFFGPGTRLTVL.

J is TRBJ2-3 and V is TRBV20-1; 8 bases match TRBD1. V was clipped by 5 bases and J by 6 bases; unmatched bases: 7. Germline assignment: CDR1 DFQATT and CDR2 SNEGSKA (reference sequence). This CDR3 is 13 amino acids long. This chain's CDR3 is CSARKTGADTQYF. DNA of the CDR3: TGCAGTGCTCGCAAGACAGGGGCGGATACGCAGTATTTT.

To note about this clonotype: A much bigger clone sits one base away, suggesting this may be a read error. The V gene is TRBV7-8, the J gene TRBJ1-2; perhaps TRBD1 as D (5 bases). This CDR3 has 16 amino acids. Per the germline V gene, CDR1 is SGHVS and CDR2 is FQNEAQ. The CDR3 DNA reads TGTGCCAGCATCTTAGGCGCCCGGACATTACGTGCGGGCTACACCTTC. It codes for CASILGARTLRAGYTF.

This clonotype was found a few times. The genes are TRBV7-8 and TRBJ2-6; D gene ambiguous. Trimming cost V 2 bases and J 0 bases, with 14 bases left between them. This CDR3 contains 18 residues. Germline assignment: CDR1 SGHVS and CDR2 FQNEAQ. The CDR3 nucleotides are TGTGCCAGCAGCTTAACGAGAATAGGCCACTCTGGGGCCAACGTCCTGACTTTC. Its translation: CASSLTRIGHSGANVLTF.

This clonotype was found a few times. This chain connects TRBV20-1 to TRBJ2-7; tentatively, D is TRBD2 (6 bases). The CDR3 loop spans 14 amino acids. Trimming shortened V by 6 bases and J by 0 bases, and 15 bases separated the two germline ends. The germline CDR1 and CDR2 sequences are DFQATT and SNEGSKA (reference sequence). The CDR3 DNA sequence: TGCAGTGCCTACCCGGCGGGGAGCTCCTACGAGCAGTACTTC. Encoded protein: CSAYPAGSSYEQYF.

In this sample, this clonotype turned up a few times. CDR3 nucleotide sequence: TGTGCCAGTAGTATGGATCTCGGTAGGGAGCAGTTCTTC. As protein: CASSMDLGREQFF. The V and J genes are TRBV19 and TRBJ2-1; D ambiguous. In germline, CDR1 is LNHDA, CDR2 SQIVND (reference sequence). The CDR3 is made up of 13 amino acids. Trimming took 3 bases from V and 10 from J, leaving 13 bases between them.